The 32 T cell receptor beta chains below all came from one sample that was sequenced in a study of blood T cell repertoires in COVID-19. The data were produced by immunoSEQ multiplex PCR, yet TCRdb's version contains in-frame clones alone and is incomplete. The repertoire holds 200,000 or so clones, with around 82% as singletons. Sample: PBMCs or T cells enriched from blood (not recorded which). These receptors were taken from a woman between 35 and 50 years old with acute COVID-19.

This chain connects TRBV3-1 (or the pseudogene TRBV3-2) to TRBJ2-3; 9 bases align to TRBD1. V dropped 4 bases and J dropped 5; count of bases not matched to a gene: 7. The CDR3 has 15 residues. Germline values: CDR1 LGHDT, CDR2 YNNKEL (reference sequence). The CDR3: CASSPTGGSGDTQYF. CDR3 bases: TGTGCCAGCAGCCCTACAGGGGGCAGCGGAGATACGCAGTATTTT.

This clone was seen only a few times. The chain carries TRBV20-1 and TRBJ2-2; 14 bases map to TRBD2. CDR3 length equals 16 residues. Germline trimming cut 3 bases from V and 5 bases from J; bases unmatched to any gene: 5. Per the germline V gene, CDR1 is DFQATT and CDR2 is SNEGSKA (reference sequence). As DNA, the CDR3 is TGCAGTGCTAGTGGGGGACTAGCGGGAGAGACCGGGGAGCTGTTTTTT. It translates to CSASGGLAGETGELFF.

This clone was seen at least ten times. The chain joins TRBV5-3 to TRBJ2-2, with 7 bases matching TRBD1. TRBV5-3 has ORF status, its function being uncertain. V dropped 4 bases and J dropped 10; count of bases not matched to a gene: 7. The CDR3 contains 13 residues. CDR3 bases: TGTGCCAGAAGCAAAGGACAGGTCGCGGAGCTGTTTTTT. Its protein product is CARSKGQVAELFF.

The chain is built from TRBV25-1 and TRBJ2-1; 10 bases match TRBD1. Germline-derived CDR1 and CDR2 are MGHDK and SYGVNS. V lost 4 bases to trimming and J lost 7 bases; unmatched junction nucleotides: 7. The CDR3 is 15 amino acids. CDR3 loop: CASSGRDRGVNEQFF. In DNA form, the CDR3 reads TGTGCCAGCAGTGGCCGGGACAGGGGAGTAAATGAGCAGTTCTTC. Complete variable domain (other parts from reference TRBV25-1 and TRBJ2-1): EADIYQTPRYLVIGTGKKITLECSQTMGHDKMYWYQQDPGMELHLIHYSYGVNSTEKGDLSSESTVSRIRTEHFPLTLESARPSHTSQYLCASSGRDRGVNEQFFGPGTRLTVL.

This clone has more than one count but fewer than ten. This chain uses TRBV6-4 with TRBJ1-1; 10 nucleotides line up with TRBD1. Germline V gives CDR1 MRHNA, CDR2 SNTAGT. The CDR3 spans 14 residues. After removal of 6 bases from V and 1 base from J, the junction contained 2 bases not matched to a gene. DNA of the CDR3: TGTGCCAGCAGGAGGGACAGGGGGAACACTGAAGCTTTCTTT. Its protein is CASRRDRGNTEAFF.

J is TRBJ1-4 and V is TRBV28, with 9 positions matching TRBD1. The V gene's germline CDR1 is MDHEN and CDR2 SYDVKM. The CDR3 consists of 18 residues. Trimming cost V 4 bases and J 3 bases; bases outside gene matches: 12. CDR3 protein: CASSSGTGTLVANEKLFF. The CDR3 DNA sequence: TGTGCCAGCAGTTCCGGGACAGGGACCCTTGTGGCTAATGAAAAACTGTTTTTT.

The CDR3 region has the DNA TGTGCCAGCAGCCCCCGGACAGGGGGCACTGAAGCTTTCTTT. Its translation: CASSPRTGGTEAFF. The chain employs TRBV3-1 (or the pseudogene TRBV3-2) and TRBJ1-1, with 10 nucleotides matching TRBD1. V shed 4 bases, J shed 4 bases, and the junction held 3 bases outside the gene matches. Looked up from germline, CDR1 is LGHDT and CDR2 is YNNKEL (reference sequence). This CDR3 is built from 14 residues.

This chain connects TRBV4-2 to TRBJ1-3; maybe TRBD1 (6 bases). Germline lookup yields CDR1 LGHNA and CDR2 YNFKEQ. The CDR3 totals 16 residues. The V gene lost 4 bases and the J gene lost 0 bases, with 13 bases spanning the gap. In nucleotides, the CDR3 is TGTGCCAGCAGCCTAGACCGACAGGTCTCTGGAAACACCATATATTTT. Protein sequence: CASSLDRQVSGNTIYF.

V is TRBV12-2 and J is TRBJ2-1; the table assigns TRBD2, which was not confirmed against the DNA. TRBV12-2 is reported as a pseudogene. The CDR3 is 17 residues long. The CDR3 coding sequence is TGTGCAAGTCGCCCTCGACTAGCGGGAGAAGACTACAATGAGCAGTTCTTC. The encoded protein is CASRPRLAGEDYNEQFF.

This chain connects TRBV5-1 to TRBJ2-6, with TRBD2 as a possible D gene (6 bases). The V end lost 4 bases, the J end lost 2 bases, and 16 bases lay between the germline ends. The CDR3 loop spans 17 amino acids. Germline CDR1 SGHRS, CDR2 YFSETQ. Here the CDR3 DNA reads TGCGCCAGCAGCCCTTCTCGTCCGGGGGCTGGGGCCAACGTCCTGACTTTC. This sequence encodes CASSPSRPGAGANVLTF. Complete variable domain (other parts from reference TRBV5-1 and TRBJ2-6): KAGVTQTPRYLIKTRGQQVTLSCSPISGHRSVSWYQQTPGQGLQFLFEYFSETQRNKGNFPGRFSGRQFSNSRSEMNVSTLELGDSALYLCASSPSRPGAGANVLTFGAGSRLTVL.

The rearrangement uses TRBV18 and TRBJ1-5; 9 bases agree with TRBD1. CDR3 length: 17 residues. Germline V lookup: CDR1 KGHSH, CDR2 LQKENI. V shed 1 base, J shed 4 bases, and the junction held 8 bases outside the gene matches. The DNA of the CDR3 is TGTGCCAGCTCACCACGGTCGGGGGGACAGGGTAATCAGCCCCAGCATTTT. Amino acids: CASSPRSGGQGNQPQHF.

The V and J genes are TRBV19 and TRBJ1-1; perhaps TRBD1 as D (5 bases). Germline CDR1 is LNHDA and CDR2 is SQIVND (reference sequence). This CDR3 has 15 residues. V lost 5 bases and J 1 base, leaving 14 bases between the germline ends. The CDR3 loop is CASSRSVTGNTEAFF. CDR3 nucleotides: TGTGCCAGTAGTCGGTCTGTCACAGGGAACACTGAAGCTTTCTTT.

This clone appeared once. The chain is built from TRBV11-2 and TRBJ1-6; TRBD1 agrees at 8 bases. The germline V gene encodes CDR1 SGHAT and CDR2 FQNNGV. V was pared by 3 bases and J by 13 bases, with 8 bases of the junction left unmatched. The CDR3 has 14 amino acids. The DNA of the CDR3 is TGTGCCAGCAGCTTGGGACAGGATCTTATCCCCCTCCACTTT. The encoded protein is CASSLGQDLIPLHF.

The chain couples TRBV7-2 to TRBJ1-5; no clear D gene. The CDR3 has 15 residues. CDR1 is SGHTA and CDR2 is FQGNSA in the germline V gene. V was shortened by 5 bases and J by 2 bases, with 13 bases between the two germline ends. CDR3 sequence reads: CASSESARGNQPQHF. CDR3 DNA: TGTGCCAGCAGCGAGTCAGCGAGAGGCAATCAGCCCCAGCATTTT. The variable domain in full, completed from reference TRBV7-2 and TRBJ1-5, reads GAGVSQSPSNKVTEKGKDVELRCDPISGHTALYWYRQSLGQGLEFLIYFQGNSAPDKSGLPSDRFSAERTGGSVSTLTIQRTQQEDSAVYLCASSESARGNQPQHFGDGTRLSIL.

This clone was observed a handful of times. The V and J genes are TRBV9 and TRBJ2-3, with D perhaps TRBD1 (6 bases). Trimming pared 3 bases from V and 2 bases from J, leaving 13 bases between. CDR1 SGDLS and CDR2 YYNGEE come from the germline V gene. This CDR3 comprises 15 residues. Written as DNA, the CDR3 is TGTGCCAGCAGCGATACCGGGACAAACACAGATACGCAGTATTTT. Translation: CASSDTGTNTDTQYF.

This clone turned up a few times. The V and J genes are TRBV14 and TRBJ2-7; no firm D call. Germline V gene data show CDR1 as SGHDN and CDR2 as FVKESK. Trimming removed 0 bases at V and 6 bases at J, with 12 bases between. This CDR3 contains 14 residues. CDR3 sequence (DNA): TGTGCCAGCAGCCAAGATATTGGCAGAGGCGAGCAGTACTTC. Encoded protein: CASSQDIGRGEQYF.

This sequence joins TRBV7-2 and TRBJ1-5; D ambiguous. The CDR3 is 15 amino acids. Looked up from germline, CDR1 is SGHTA and CDR2 is FQGNSA. V lost 5 bases, J lost 0 bases, and 11 bases lay in between. Here the CDR3 reads CASSAGGLSNQPQHF. The CDR3, as DNA: TGTGCCAGCAGCGCCGGAGGTCTTAGCAATCAGCCCCAGCATTTT.

This CDR3 is CASSTGVSEQFF. The CDR3 DNA reads TGTGCCAGCAGTACAGGGGTGAGTGAGCAGTTCTTC. The V and J genes are TRBV12-3 or TRBV12-4 and TRBJ2-1; TRBD1 matches 7 bases. The ends lost 5 bases at V and 9 bases at J; junction bases unmatched: 4. CDR3 length equals 12 residues.

The table lists this clone with a few counts. The rearrangement joins TRBV28 to TRBJ1-2; TRBD1 is a possible D gene (6 bases). The CDR3 covers 16 residues. From germline, CDR1 is MDHEN and CDR2 SYDVKM. The germline V and J ends were trimmed by 8 bases and 5 bases, with 24 bases remaining between them. In nucleotides, the CDR3 is TGTGCCAGCCAGGAGGGGGGGAGTCCGAGAGGTTATGGCTACACCTTC. It yields the protein CASQEGGSPRGYGYTF.

At least ten counts were recorded for this clone. The chain combines TRBV6-5 with TRBJ2-7, with D possibly TRBD2 on 7 matching bases. The CDR3 is 14 residues long. Trimming left V 7 bases short and J 4 bases short, with 17 bases between. Germline-derived CDR1 and CDR2 are MNHEY and SVGAGI. The CDR3 DNA reads as TGTGCCAGCACCCTAGGGGGGGGTACATACGAGCAGTACTTC. Its protein product is CASTLGGGTYEQYF.

This rearrangement joins TRBV28 to TRBJ1-5; D uncertain. Trimming cost V 6 bases and J 2 bases, with 14 bases left between them. Germline CDR1 MDHEN, CDR2 SYDVKM. The CDR3 totals 15 residues. The CDR3 bases are TGTGCCAGCAGCCCCGGAGGGATACGCAATCAGCCCCAGCATTTT. Translating it yields CASSPGGIRNQPQHF.

The V and J genes are TRBV19 and TRBJ1-1; unclear D gene. Deletions cut 7 bases from V and 3 bases from J, with 15 bases between. The CDR3 length is 14 residues. From germline, CDR1 is LNHDA and CDR2 SQIVND (reference sequence). The CDR3 sequence is CASKMRSPHTEAFF. DNA for the CDR3: TGTGCCAGTAAAATGAGAAGCCCGCACACTGAAGCTTTCTTT.

The rearrangement links TRBV19 to TRBJ2-5; 14 bases match TRBD2. This CDR3 comprises 16 residues. The trim removed 5 bases at V and 2 bases at J, leaving 4 bases unmatched. Germline values: CDR1 LNHDA, CDR2 SQIVND (reference sequence). The CDR3: CASSARLAGGQETQYF. Here the CDR3 DNA reads TGTGCCAGTAGTGCACGACTAGCGGGGGGGCAAGAGACCCAGTACTTC.

The chain is built from TRBV27 and TRBJ2-5, with TRBD2 identical over 8 bases. This CDR3 has 16 residues. Germline assignment: CDR1 MNHEY and CDR2 SMNVEV (reference sequence). After removal of 5 bases from V and 1 base from J, the junction contained 9 bases not matched to a gene. CDR3 in DNA: TGTGCCAGCAGTCCCGGGACTAGAGGGGTCCAAGAGACCCAGTACTTC. Translating gives CASSPGTRGVQETQYF.

This chain uses TRBV4-1 with TRBJ1-3, with unresolved D. Germline-derived CDR1 and CDR2 are MGHRA and YSYEKL. The CDR3 sequence is 14 residues long. V was shortened by 4 bases and J by 7 bases, with 14 bases between the two germline ends. DNA of the CDR3: TGCGCCAGCAGCCTTCCCGGGATAATGAACACCATATATTTT. As protein: CASSLPGIMNTIYF.

This clone was found a few times. The chain joins TRBV6-6 to TRBJ1-2; D gene ambiguous. V dropped 5 bases and J dropped 1 base, with 20 bases sitting between them. This CDR3 has 17 residues. Germline CDR1 reads MNHNY; CDR2 reads SVGAGI (reference sequence). CDR3 residues: CASSPTRRQTSNYGYTF. The CDR3, as DNA: TGTGCCAGCAGTCCCACTCGGCGGCAGACCAGTAACTATGGCTACACCTTC.

This clone was counted once. J is TRBJ2-4 and V is TRBV28; 10 bases align to TRBD2. The CDR3 loop spans 16 amino acids. CDR1 and CDR2 from the germline V gene are MDHEN and SYDVKM. The V gene end was trimmed by 2 bases and the J gene end by 5 bases; junction bases not matched to a gene: 6. The CDR3 here is CASSLAASGSQNIQYF. For the CDR3, the DNA is TGTGCCAGCAGTTTAGCGGCTAGCGGGAGCCAAAACATTCAGTACTTC.

This clone has just one count. The CDR3 loop reads CAISERRDYGYTF. DNA for the CDR3: TGTGCCATCAGTGAGAGACGGGACTATGGCTACACCTTC. This chain joins TRBV10-3 and TRBJ1-2; D remains ambiguous. CDR1 ENHRY and CDR2 SYGVKD come from the germline V gene. The CDR3 sequence is 13 residues long. V was clipped by 2 bases and J by 3 bases, with 7 bases between them.

This chain links TRBV5-1 with TRBJ2-2; D possibly corresponds to TRBD2 (5 bases). Germline assignment: CDR1 SGHRS and CDR2 YFSETQ. CDR3 size: 17 residues. The V gene lost 1 base and the J gene lost 5 bases, with 18 bases spanning the gap. The CDR3: CASSLNSVRLGTGELFF. Here the CDR3 DNA reads TGCGCCAGCAGCTTGAATAGCGTGCGGCTGGGGACCGGGGAGCTGTTTTTT.

The rearrangement uses TRBV24-1 and TRBJ1-2; 7 bases line up with TRBD1. Germline V gene data show CDR1 as KGHDR and CDR2 as SFDVKD. The CDR3 is made up of 14 amino acids. With V trimmed by 4 bases and J by 4 bases, 5 bases remained unmatched. The CDR3 here is CATSDRGYGYGYTF. The CDR3 DNA sequence: TGTGCCACCAGTGACAGGGGGTATGGCTATGGCTACACCTTC.

The table lists this clone with a count of one. The V and J genes are TRBV30 and TRBJ1-2; the D gene is possibly TRBD1 (6 bases). Germline lookup yields CDR1 GTSNPN and CDR2 SVGIG (reference sequence). This CDR3 has 15 residues. V dropped 1 base and J dropped 4 bases, with 16 bases sitting between them. The CDR3 DNA follows: TGTGCCTGGAGTGGTCGGGGGGCGCGAACCTATGGCTACACCTTC. It encodes CAWSGRGARTYGYTF.

V gene TRBV5-1 combines with J gene TRBJ1-3, with 10 bases that match TRBD1. J lost 4 bases, V lost 2 bases, and 9 bases had no gene match. Germline V gene sequence: CDR1 SGHRS, CDR2 YFSETQ. CDR3 size: 17 residues. CDR3 sequence: CASSFSTGGREGNTIYF. The CDR3 DNA reads TGCGCCAGCAGCTTCTCGACAGGGGGCAGAGAAGGAAACACCATATATTTT.